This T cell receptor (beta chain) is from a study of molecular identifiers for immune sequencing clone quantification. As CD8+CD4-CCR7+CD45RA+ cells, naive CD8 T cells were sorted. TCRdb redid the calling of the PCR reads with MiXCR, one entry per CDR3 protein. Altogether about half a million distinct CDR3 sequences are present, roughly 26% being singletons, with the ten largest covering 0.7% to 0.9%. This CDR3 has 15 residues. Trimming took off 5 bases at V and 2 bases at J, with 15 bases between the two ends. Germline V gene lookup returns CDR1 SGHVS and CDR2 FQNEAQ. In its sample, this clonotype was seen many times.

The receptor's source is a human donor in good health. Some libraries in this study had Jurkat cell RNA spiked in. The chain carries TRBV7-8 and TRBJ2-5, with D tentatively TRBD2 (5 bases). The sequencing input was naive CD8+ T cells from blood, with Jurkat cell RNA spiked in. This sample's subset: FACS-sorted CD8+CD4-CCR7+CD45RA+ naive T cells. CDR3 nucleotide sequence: TGTGCCAGCAGCCTCACGGACTTCAAGCAAGAGACCCAGTACTTC. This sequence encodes CASSLTDFKQETQYF.